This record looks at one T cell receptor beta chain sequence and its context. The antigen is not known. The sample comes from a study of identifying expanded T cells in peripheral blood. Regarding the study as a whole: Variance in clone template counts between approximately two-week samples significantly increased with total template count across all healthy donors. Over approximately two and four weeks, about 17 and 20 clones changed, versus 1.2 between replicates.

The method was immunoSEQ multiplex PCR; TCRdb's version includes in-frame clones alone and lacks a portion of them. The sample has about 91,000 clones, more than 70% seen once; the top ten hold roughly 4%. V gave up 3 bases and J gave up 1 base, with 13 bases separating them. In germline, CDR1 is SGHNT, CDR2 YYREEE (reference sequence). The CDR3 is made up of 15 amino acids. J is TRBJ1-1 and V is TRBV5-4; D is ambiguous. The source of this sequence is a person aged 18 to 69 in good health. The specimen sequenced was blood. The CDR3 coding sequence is TGTGCCAGCAGCTCGACTCTTCGGGGGAACACTGAAGCTTTCTTT. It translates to CASSSTLRGNTEAFF. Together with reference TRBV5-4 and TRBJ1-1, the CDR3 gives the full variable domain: ETGVTQSPTHLIKTRGQQVTLRCSSQSGHNTVSWYQQALGQGPQFIFQYYREEENGRGNFPPRFSGLQFPNYSSELNVNALELDDSALYLCASSSTLRGNTEAFFGQGTRLTVV.